This T cell receptor beta chain was obtained from a study of blood T cells in healthy people across ages. J lost 1 base, V lost 7 bases, and 5 bases had no gene match. Germline V gene sequence: CDR1 SGHRS, CDR2 YFSETQ. This CDR3 comprises 14 residues. Together with a sample-barcoded 5' primer, a J-beta primer mix was included in a second PCR lasting about 7 to 11 cycles. Every sample gave at least 3 million paired-end reads containing CDR3. TCRdb processed the 5' RACE reads anew with MiXCR; each CDR3 protein has one entry. The sample yields 450,000 to 650,000 distinct CDR3 sequences, less than 25% seen once. A few counts support this clonotype. This same sample was also part of a study on T cells of mothers and their children.

This TCR was sampled from a boy between 5 and 17 years old in good health. Sequencing used blood. This rearrangement joins TRBV5-1 to TRBJ2-1, with 7 bases matching TRBD2. The CDR3: CASQRGDSYNEQFF. CDR3 in DNA: TGCGCCAGCCAACGGGGGGATTCCTACAATGAGCAGTTCTTC.